The rows below give T cell receptor beta chains drawn from one sample of a study of tissue T cells after allogeneic stem cell transplantation. Here immunoSEQ multiplex PCR was the method, and the copy in TCRdb shows in-frame clones only, minus some. The sample includes about 4,700 clones, around 67% seen only once; the top ten take 6.9%. This material consisted of left colon tissue, taken at autopsy. The source is a male donor older than 55 with lung cancer. Each CDR3 is given with its conserved first and last residue. A D gene is named only where the DNA matches it firmly. Clone sizes are given selectively: once, few, many, or a class where the clone is expanded.

>TRBV9|12|TRBJ2-5|-|medium-sized
CASSALGETQYF
TGTGCCAGCAGCGCCCTTGGGGAGACCCAGTACTTC
>TRBV7-9|15|TRBJ1-3|-|-
CASSFPESSGNTIYF
TGTGCCAGCAGCTTCCCAGAGAGCTCTGGAAACACCATATATTTT
>TRBV10-1|13|TRBJ1-2|-|few
CASSEMRNYGYTF
TGCGCCAGCAGTGAGATGCGGAACTATGGCTACACCTTC
>TRBV2|15|TRBJ1-1|-|-
CASTDLGGGSDEAFF
TGTGCCAGCACCGACCTAGGAGGAGGTAGTGATGAAGCTTTCTTT
>TRBV12-1|9|TRBJ2-5|-|-
CASKGTQYF
TGTGCCAGCAAGGGGACCCAGTACTTC
>TRBV27|14|TRBJ1-5|-|few
CASSPQGLNQPQHF
TGTGCCAGCAGTCCTCAGGGGCTAAATCAGCCCCAGCATTTT
>TRBV19|15|TRBJ1-2|-|-
CASSTQGRLGYGYTF
TGTGCCAGTAGTACACAGGGAAGGTTAGGATATGGCTACACCTTC
>TRBV4-3|16|TRBJ1-5|TRBD1|-
CASSQDRQGAHQPQHF
TGCGCCAGCAGCCAAGATCGCCAGGGGGCTCATCAGCCCCAGCATTTT
>TRBV30|18|TRBJ2-2|TRBD1|-
CAWFPRTGGYVNTGELFF
TGTGCCTGGTTCCCGAGGACAGGGGGCTATGTGAACACCGGGGAGCTGTTTTTT
>TRBV13|16|TRBJ2-2|TRBD2|-
CASSLGLAGVAGELFF
TGTGCCAGCAGCTTGGGACTAGCGGGGGTAGCCGGGGAGCTGTTTTTT
>TRBV7-2|14|TRBJ2-3|TRBD1|-
CASSWTGVADTQYF
TGTGCCAGCAGCTGGACAGGGGTGGCTGATACGCAGTATTTT